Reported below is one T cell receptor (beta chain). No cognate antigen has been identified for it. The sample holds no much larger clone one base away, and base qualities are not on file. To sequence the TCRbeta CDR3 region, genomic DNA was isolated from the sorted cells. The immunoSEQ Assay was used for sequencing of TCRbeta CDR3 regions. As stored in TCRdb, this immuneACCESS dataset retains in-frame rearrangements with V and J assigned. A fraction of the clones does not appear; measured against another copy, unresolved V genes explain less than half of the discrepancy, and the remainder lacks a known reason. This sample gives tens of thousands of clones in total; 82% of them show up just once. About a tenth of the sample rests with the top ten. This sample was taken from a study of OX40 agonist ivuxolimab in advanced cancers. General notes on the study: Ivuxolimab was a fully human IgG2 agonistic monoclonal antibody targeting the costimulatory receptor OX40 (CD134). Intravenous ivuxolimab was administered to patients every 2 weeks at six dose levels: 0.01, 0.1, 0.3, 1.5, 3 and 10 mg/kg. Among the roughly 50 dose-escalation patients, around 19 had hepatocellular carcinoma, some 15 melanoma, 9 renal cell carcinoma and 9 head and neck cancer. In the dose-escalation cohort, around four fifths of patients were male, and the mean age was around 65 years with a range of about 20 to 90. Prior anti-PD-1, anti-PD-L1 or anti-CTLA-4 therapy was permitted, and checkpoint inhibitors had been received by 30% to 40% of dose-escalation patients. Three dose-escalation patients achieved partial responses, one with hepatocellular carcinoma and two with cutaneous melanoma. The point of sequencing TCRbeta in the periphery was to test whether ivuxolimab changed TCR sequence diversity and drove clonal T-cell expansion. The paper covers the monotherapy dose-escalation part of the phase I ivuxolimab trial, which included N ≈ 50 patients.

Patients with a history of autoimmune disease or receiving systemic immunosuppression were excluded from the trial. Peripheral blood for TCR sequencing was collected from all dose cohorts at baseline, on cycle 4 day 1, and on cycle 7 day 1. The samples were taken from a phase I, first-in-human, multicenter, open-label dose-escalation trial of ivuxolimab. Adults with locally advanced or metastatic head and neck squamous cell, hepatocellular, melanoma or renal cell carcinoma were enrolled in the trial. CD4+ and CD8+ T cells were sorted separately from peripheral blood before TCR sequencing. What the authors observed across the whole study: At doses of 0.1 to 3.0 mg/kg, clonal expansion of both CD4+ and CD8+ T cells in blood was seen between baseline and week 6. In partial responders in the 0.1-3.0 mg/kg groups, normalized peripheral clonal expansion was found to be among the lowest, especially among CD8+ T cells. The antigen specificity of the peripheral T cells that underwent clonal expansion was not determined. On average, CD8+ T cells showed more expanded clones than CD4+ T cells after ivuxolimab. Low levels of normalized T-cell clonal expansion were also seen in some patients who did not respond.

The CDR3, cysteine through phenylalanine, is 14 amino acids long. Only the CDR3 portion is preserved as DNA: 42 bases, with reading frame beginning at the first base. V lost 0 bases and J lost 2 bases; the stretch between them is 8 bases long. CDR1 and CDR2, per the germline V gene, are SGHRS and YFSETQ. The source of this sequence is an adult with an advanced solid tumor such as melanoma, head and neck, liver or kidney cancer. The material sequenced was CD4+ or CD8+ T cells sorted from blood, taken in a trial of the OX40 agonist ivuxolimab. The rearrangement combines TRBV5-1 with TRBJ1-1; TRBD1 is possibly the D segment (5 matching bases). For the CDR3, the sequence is CASSLGQRNTEAFF. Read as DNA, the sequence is TGCGCCAGCAGCTTGGGACAGAGAAACACTGAAGCTTTCTTT. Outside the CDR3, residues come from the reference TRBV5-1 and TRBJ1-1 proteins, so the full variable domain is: KAGVTQTPRYLIKTRGQQVTLSCSPISGHRSVSWYQQTPGQGLQFLFEYFSETQRNKGNFPGRFSGRQFSNSRSEMNVSTLELGDSALYLCASSLGQRNTEAFFGQGTRLTVV.